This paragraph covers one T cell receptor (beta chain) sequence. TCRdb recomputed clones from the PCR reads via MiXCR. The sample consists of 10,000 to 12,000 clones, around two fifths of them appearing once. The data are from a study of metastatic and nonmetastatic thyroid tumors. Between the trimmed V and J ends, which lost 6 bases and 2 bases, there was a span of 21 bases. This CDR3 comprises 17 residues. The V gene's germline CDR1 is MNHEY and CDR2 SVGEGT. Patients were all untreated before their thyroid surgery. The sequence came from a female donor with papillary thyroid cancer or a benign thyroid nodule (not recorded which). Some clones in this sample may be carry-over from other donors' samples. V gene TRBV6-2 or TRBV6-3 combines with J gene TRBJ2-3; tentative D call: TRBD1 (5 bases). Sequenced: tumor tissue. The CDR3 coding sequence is TGTGCCAGCAGCCATGGGGCAGTACAACTATACACAGATACGCAGTATTTT. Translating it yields CASSHGAVQLYTDTQYF.